Listed here are 28 T cell receptor beta chains from one sample, sequenced in a study of blood T cell repertoires in COVID-19. Sequencing was performed with immunoSEQ multiplex PCR; in TCRdb, only in-frame clones are kept and a portion is missing. This table holds under 300,000 clones, around four fifths found once. Sequencing was carried out using peripheral blood. All receptors derive from a man aged 60 to 75 who had recovered from COVID-19.

V gene TRBV5-1 combines with J gene TRBJ1-1; D is uncertain. CDR3 size: 13 residues. Germline values: CDR1 SGHRS, CDR2 YFSETQ. Trimming took off 0 bases at V and 1 base at J, with 4 bases between the two ends. This CDR3 is CASSLASNTEAFF. In DNA form, the CDR3 reads TGCGCCAGCAGCTTGGCCTCGAACACTGAAGCTTTCTTT.

V and J are TRBV5-5 and TRBJ2-7; perhaps TRBD1 as D (6 bases). V lost 0 bases and J 0 bases, leaving 13 bases between the germline ends. Germline assignment: CDR1 SGHKS and CDR2 YYEKEE (reference sequence). The CDR3 totals 16 residues. The CDR3 here is CASSLGQGPDSYEQYF. Written as DNA, the CDR3 is TGTGCCAGCAGCTTGGGGCAGGGGCCGGACTCCTACGAGCAGTACTTC.

The chain combines TRBV6-5 with TRBJ2-3; 8 positions agree with TRBD1. V was clipped by 4 bases and J by 6 bases; unmatched bases: 9. The germline gives CDR1 MNHEY, CDR2 SVGAGI. The CDR3 has 15 residues. As DNA, the CDR3 is TGTGCCAGCAGTTCCTCCGGGACAGGCTATGATACGCAGTATTTT. Translation: CASSSSGTGYDTQYF.

The V gene is TRBV24-1, the J gene TRBJ2-1, with TRBD1 identical over 8 bases. Trimming removed 9 bases from V and 5 bases from J; junction bases left unmatched: 11. The CDR3 runs to 15 residues. Germline assignment: CDR1 KGHDR and CDR2 SFDVKD. CDR3 in amino acids: CATASGAGGHNEQFF. The CDR3 DNA reads as TGTGCCACCGCGTCCGGGGCAGGGGGCCACAATGAGCAGTTCTTC.

The chain joins TRBV5-1 to TRBJ2-1; 12 bases are a match to TRBD2. The junction had 8 bases not matched to a gene; V was cut back by 3 bases and J by 7 bases. Per germline, CDR1 SGHRS and CDR2 YFSETQ. The CDR3 spans 16 residues. CDR3 sequence (DNA): TGCGCCAGCAGCTCCGGGACTAGCGGGTACCAGAATGAGCAGTTCTTC. It is translated as CASSSGTSGYQNEQFF.

The rearrangement uses TRBV19 and TRBJ1-1; D possibly corresponds to TRBD1 (6 bases). Germline values: CDR1 LNHDA, CDR2 SQIVND (reference sequence). The CDR3 has 16 amino acids. Trimming left V 1 base short and J 4 bases short, with 16 bases between. CDR3 DNA: TGTGCCAGTAGTATAGCCTTCAGGGGTCACCCCACTGAAGCTTTCTTT. Translation: CASSIAFRGHPTEAFF.

The chain carries TRBV6-1 and TRBJ1-1, with D possibly TRBD1 on 6 matching bases. Trimming shortened V by 2 bases and J by 0 bases, and 13 bases separated the two germline ends. This CDR3 is 16 amino acids long. The germline gives CDR1 MNHNS, CDR2 SASEGT. Here the CDR3 reads CASSESNRVMNTEAFF. DNA of the CDR3: TGTGCCAGCAGTGAATCGAACAGGGTTATGAACACTGAAGCTTTCTTT.

The chain uses TRBV7-8 and TRBJ1-5, with a weak D call TRBD1 (5 bases). The CDR3 consists of 15 residues. V shed 5 bases and J shed 9 bases, with 20 bases lying between them. Germline CDR1 reads SGHVS; CDR2 reads FQNEAQ. The CDR3 protein is CASSTQGRQAPPQHF. Written as DNA, the CDR3 is TGTGCCAGCAGCACGCAGGGCCGTCAGGCACCGCCCCAGCATTTT. Using reference TRBV7-8 and TRBJ1-5 for the parts outside the CDR3, the full variable domain is GAGVSQSPRYKVAKRGQDVALRCDPISGHVSLFWYQQALGQGPEFLTYFQNEAQLDKSGLPSDRFFAERPEGSVSTLKIQRTQQEDSAVYLCASSTQGRQAPPQHFGDGTRLSIL.

V is TRBV19 and J is TRBJ2-2; D is unclear. This CDR3 is 15 amino acids long. Germline V CDR1 and CDR2: LNHDA, SQIVND (reference sequence). Trimming took off 5 bases at V and 3 bases at J, with 13 bases between the two ends. The CDR3 protein is CASSLMGQYTGELFF. The CDR3 DNA reads TGTGCCAGTAGTTTAATGGGCCAGTACACCGGGGAGCTGTTTTTT.

V and J are TRBV18 and TRBJ2-1, with 10 bases fitting TRBD1. Germline trimming cut 2 bases from V and 6 bases from J; bases unmatched to any gene: 10. Germline CDR1 and CDR2: KGHSH and LQKENI. This CDR3 is built from 17 residues. CDR3 DNA sequence: TGTGCCAGCTCACCAGGACAGGGGGGAATTGAGTTCAATGAGCAGTTCTTC. Protein sequence: CASSPGQGGIEFNEQFF.

The chain has TRBV5-1 and TRBJ2-2; 12 bases line up with TRBD2. This CDR3 contains 14 residues. The trim removed 4 bases at V and 5 bases at J, leaving 0 bases unmatched. Germline V gene data show CDR1 as SGHRS and CDR2 as YFSETQ. The CDR3 DNA reads as TGCGCCAGCAGCACTAGCGGGGGGACCGGGGAGCTGTTTTTT. It translates to CASSTSGGTGELFF.

Only a few counts were recorded for this clone. The chain uses TRBV5-4 and TRBJ2-1; 13 nucleotides align to TRBD2. Germline values: CDR1 SGHNT, CDR2 YYREEE (reference sequence). The V gene end was trimmed by 3 bases and the J gene end by 12 bases; junction bases not matched to a gene: 12. The CDR3 length is 16 residues. The CDR3 loop reads CASSSGVLAGGPRQFF. The CDR3 nucleotides read TGTGCCAGCAGCTCGGGGGTACTAGCGGGGGGGCCCCGGCAGTTCTTC.

Note on this clone: Different DNA sequences within this sample yield the same CDR3. The chain has TRBV3-1 (or the pseudogene TRBV3-2) and TRBJ1-5; D unclear. The CDR3 has 13 amino acids. The germline gives CDR1 LGHDT, CDR2 YNNKEL (reference sequence). V lost 4 bases and J 3 bases, leaving 7 bases between the germline ends. The CDR3 DNA is TGTGCCAGCAGCCGCGGAGACAATCAGCCCCAGCATTTT. It is translated as CASSRGDNQPQHF.

This clone appeared a single time. The chain recombines TRBV15 with TRBJ2-3; 7 nucleotides match TRBD1. The CDR3 extends over 15 amino acids. CDR1 is LNHNV and CDR2 is YYDKDF in the germline V gene (reference sequence). Germline trimming cut 0 bases from V and 4 bases from J; bases unmatched to any gene: 4. The CDR3 loop is CATSRDDRAPDTQYF. CDR3 bases: TGTGCCACCAGCAGAGATGACAGGGCCCCAGATACGCAGTATTTT.

CDR3 in amino acids: CASSPNFRPRGNTEAFF. The DNA of the CDR3 is TGTGCCAGCTCACCTAACTTCCGACCCCGGGGGAACACTGAAGCTTTCTTT. The chain links TRBV18 to TRBJ1-1; no firm D call. Between the trimmed V and J ends, which lost 3 bases and 1 base, there was a span of 18 bases. CDR1 KGHSH and CDR2 LQKENI come from the germline V gene. CDR3 length equals 17 residues.

The rearrangement uses TRBV25-1 and TRBJ2-1; possible D gene TRBD1, 5 bases. Deletions cut 7 bases from V and 3 bases from J, with 13 bases between. Germline V CDR1 and CDR2: MGHDK, SYGVNS. The CDR3 has 14 amino acids. In DNA, the CDR3 is TGTGCCAGCAATCCGGCAGGGCGCTACAATGAGCAGTTCTTC. Protein product: CASNPAGRYNEQFF.

This chain uses TRBV5-1 with TRBJ1-6; a weak D match, TRBD1 (6 bases). This CDR3 is 14 amino acids long. Germline V CDR1 and CDR2: SGHRS, YFSETQ. V gave up 0 bases and J gave up 10 bases, with 11 bases separating them. CDR3 in DNA: TGCGCCAGCAGCTTGGGAGGGGGTCGGTCACCCCTCCACTTT. Amino acids: CASSLGGGRSPLHF.

The chain couples TRBV19 to TRBJ2-3; the D gene is possibly TRBD2 (6 bases). V dropped 3 bases and J dropped 2 bases, with 15 bases sitting between them. Germline values: CDR1 LNHDA, CDR2 SQIVND (reference sequence). The CDR3 sequence is 16 residues long. The CDR3 nucleotides are TGTGCCAGTAGTATCCTAGGGACTGGGACCACAGATACGCAGTATTTT. Translated, it gives CASSILGTGTTDTQYF. Variable domain in full (rest from reference TRBV19 and TRBJ2-3): DGGITQSPKYLFRKEGQNVTLSCEQNLNHDAMYWYRQDPGQGLRLIYYSQIVNDFQKGDIAEGYSVSREKKESFPLTVTSAQKNPTAFYLCASSILGTGTTDTQYFGPGTRLTVL.

The V and J genes are TRBV7-6 and TRBJ2-2, with D maybe TRBD1 (6 bases). This CDR3 is 15 amino acids long. CDR1 and CDR2 from the germline V gene are SGHVS and FNYEAQ. V was shortened by 4 bases and J by 1 base, with 10 bases between the two germline ends. This CDR3 is CASSSRTENTGELFF. In nucleotides, the CDR3 is TGTGCCAGCAGCTCAAGGACAGAGAACACCGGGGAGCTGTTTTTT. The full variable domain, completed using reference TRBV7-6 and TRBJ2-2, is GAGVSQSPRYKVTKRGQDVALRCDPISGHVSLYWYRQALGQGPEFLTYFNYEAQQDKSGLPNDRFSAERPEGSISTLTIQRTEQRDSAMYRCASSSRTENTGELFFGEGSRLTVL.

The chain combines TRBV7-2 with TRBJ2-3; D may be TRBD2 (6 bases). The V end was cut by 3 bases, the J end by 0 bases, with 7 bases between. The CDR3 loop spans 14 amino acids. CDR1 and CDR2 from the germline V gene are SGHTA and FQGNSA. The CDR3 region has the DNA TGTGCCAGCAGCTTGGGGACTAGCACAGATACGCAGTATTTT. Translating gives CASSLGTSTDTQYF. Based on the CDR3 plus reference TRBV7-2 and TRBJ2-3, the full variable domain is GAGVSQSPSNKVTEKGKDVELRCDPISGHTALYWYRQSLGQGLEFLIYFQGNSAPDKSGLPSDRFSAERTGGSVSTLTIQRTQQEDSAVYLCASSLGTSTDTQYFGPGTRLTVL.

The V and J genes are TRBV5-1 and TRBJ2-1, with D maybe TRBD2 (6 bases). The CDR3 length is 14 residues. Per the germline V gene, CDR1 is SGHRS and CDR2 is YFSETQ. V lost 0 bases and J lost 8, with 12 bases in between. CDR3 amino acids: CASSLAWGGDEQFF. The CDR3 DNA is TGCGCCAGCAGCTTGGCGTGGGGCGGGGATGAGCAGTTCTTC.

V usage is TRBV29-1 and J usage is TRBJ2-1, with TRBD1 matching 9 bases. CDR1 and CDR2 (germline): SQVTM, ANQGSEA. The CDR3 spans 14 residues. V trimming: 6 bases; J trimming: 2 bases; junction bases outside the gene matches: 5. The CDR3 here is CSVLGQGTYNEQFF. Written as DNA, the CDR3 is TGCAGCGTACTGGGACAGGGCACCTACAATGAGCAGTTCTTC.

The CDR3 DNA reads TGTGCCAGCAGCCCAAGGGTCAGGGGGAACACTGAAGCTTTCTTT. This encodes CASSPRVRGNTEAFF. This sequence joins TRBV7-9 and TRBJ1-1; a weak D match, TRBD1 (6 bases). CDR3 length equals 15 residues. Per germline, CDR1 SEHNR and CDR2 FQNEAQ (reference sequence). The germline V and J ends were trimmed by 5 bases and 1 base, with 14 bases remaining between them.

V and J are TRBV19 and TRBJ1-2; 9 nucleotides align to TRBD1. In germline, CDR1 is LNHDA, CDR2 SQIVND (reference sequence). CDR3 length: 15 residues. Trimming cost V 6 bases and J 6 bases; bases outside gene matches: 11. The CDR3 DNA sequence: TGTGCCAGTAGCCAAACGGGACAGGGCTTGGATGGCTACACCTTC. Translating it yields CASSQTGQGLDGYTF. Based on the CDR3 plus reference TRBV19 and TRBJ1-2, the full variable domain is DGGITQSPKYLFRKEGQNVTLSCEQNLNHDAMYWYRQDPGQGLRLIYYSQIVNDFQKGDIAEGYSVSREKKESFPLTVTSAQKNPTAFYLCASSQTGQGLDGYTFGSGTRLTVV.

The chain is built from TRBV7-3 and TRBJ2-1, with TRBD2 matching over 10 bases. This CDR3 region has 15 residues. J was trimmed by 6 bases and V by 5 bases; bases with no gene match: 7. The germline gives CDR1 SGHTA, CDR2 FQGTGA. In DNA, the CDR3 is TGTGCCAGCAGCCCTAGCGGGGGCGCCCCCAATGAGCAGTTCTTC. Its protein is CASSPSGGAPNEQFF.

The gene calls are TRBV27 and TRBJ2-3; D is ambiguous. CDR1 MNHEY and CDR2 SMNVEV come from the germline V gene (reference sequence). The V end lost 3 bases, the J end lost 7 bases, and 26 bases lay between the germline ends. The CDR3 consists of 18 residues. CDR3 coding DNA: TGTGCCAGCAGTTTTCTGTCTGGCGGTAAGACGGCAAGGAATACGCAGTATTTT. Protein: CASSFLSGGKTARNTQYF.

The rearrangement links TRBV30 to TRBJ2-7, with a weak D call TRBD1 (6 bases). Trimming pared 1 base from V and 0 bases from J, leaving 13 bases between. This CDR3 is built from 15 residues. The germline CDR1 and CDR2 sequences are GTSNPN and SVGIG (reference sequence). The CDR3: CAWSGGHLGSYEQYF. The CDR3 DNA reads as TGTGCCTGGAGTGGGGGACATCTGGGCTCCTACGAGCAGTACTTC.

The rearrangement links TRBV2 to TRBJ1-2; D call uncertain. Trimming stripped 4 bases from V and 6 bases from J, with 21 bases between. The germline V gene encodes CDR1 SNHLY and CDR2 FYNNEI. This CDR3 has 16 amino acids. CDR3 nucleotides: TGTGCCAGCAGTGCTAGTTTAACCCTCCGATGGGATGGCTACACCTTC. Its translation: CASSASLTLRWDGYTF.